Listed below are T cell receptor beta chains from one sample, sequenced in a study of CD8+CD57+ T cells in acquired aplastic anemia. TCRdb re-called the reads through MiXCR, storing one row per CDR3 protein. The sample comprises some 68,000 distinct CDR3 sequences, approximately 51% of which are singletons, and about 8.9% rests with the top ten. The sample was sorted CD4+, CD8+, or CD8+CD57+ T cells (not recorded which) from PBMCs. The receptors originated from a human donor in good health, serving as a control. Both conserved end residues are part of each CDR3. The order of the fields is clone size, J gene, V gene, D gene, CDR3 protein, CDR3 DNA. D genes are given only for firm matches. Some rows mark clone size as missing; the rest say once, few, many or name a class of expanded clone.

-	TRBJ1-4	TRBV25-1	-	CASSGINEKLFF	TGTGCCAGCAGCGGGATCAATGAAAAACTGTTTTTT
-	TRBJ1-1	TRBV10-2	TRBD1	CASTLTGSMNTEAFF	TGCGCCAGCACCCTGACAGGGAGTATGAACACTGAAGCTTTCTTT
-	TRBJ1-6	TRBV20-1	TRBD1	CSASTGESYNSPLHF	TGCAGTGCGTCCACAGGGGAAAGCTATAATTCACCCCTCCACTTT
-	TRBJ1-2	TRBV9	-	CASSVASLPNYGYTF	TGTGCCAGCAGCGTCGCGTCCCTACCCAACTATGGCTACACCTTC
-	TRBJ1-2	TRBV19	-	CASSARTVNYGYTF	TGTGCCAGTAGTGCACGGACAGTTAACTATGGCTACACCTTC
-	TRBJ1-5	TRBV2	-	CASSEYVPNGDQPQHF	TGTGCCAGCAGTGAATATGTCCCAAACGGGGATCAGCCCCAGCATTTT
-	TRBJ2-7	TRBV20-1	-	CSASPRNTGTAEQYF	TGCAGTGCCAGCCCACGGAATACAGGGACGGCCGAGCAGTACTTC
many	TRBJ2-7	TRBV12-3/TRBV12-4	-	CASSPWGFEQYF	TGTGCCAGCAGTCCCTGGGGTTTCGAGCAGTACTTC
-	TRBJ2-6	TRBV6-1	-	CASLRSEANVLTF	TGTGCCTCACTAAGGTCTGAGGCCAACGTCCTGACTTTC
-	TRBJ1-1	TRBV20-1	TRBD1	CSASRDRENTEAFF	TGCAGTGCCAGCCGGGACAGGGAAAACACTGAAGCTTTCTTT
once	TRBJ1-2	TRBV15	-	CATSSPDPNYGYTF	TGTGCCACCAGCAGCCCAGACCCGAACTATGGCTACACCTTC
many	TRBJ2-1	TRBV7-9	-	CASSRANRDNEQFF	TGTGCCAGCAGCCGTGCCAACCGAGACAATGAGCAGTTCTTC
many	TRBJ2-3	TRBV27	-	CASSLLGGTDTQYF	TGTGCCAGCAGTTTGTTGGGCGGAACAGATACGCAGTATTTT
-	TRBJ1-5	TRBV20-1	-	CSASSGEDNQPQHF	TGCAGTGCTAGCTCCGGGGAGGACAATCAGCCCCAGCATTTT
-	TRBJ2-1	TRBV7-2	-	CAGSLLSSTEQFF	TGTGCCGGCAGCTTACTCTCCTCCACTGAGCAGTTCTTC
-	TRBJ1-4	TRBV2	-	CASTPWGQEGEKLFF	TGTGCCAGCACCCCCTGGGGGCAGGAGGGGGAAAAACTGTTTTTT
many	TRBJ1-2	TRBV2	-	CASSGLNYGYTF	TGTGCCAGCTCGGGACTGAACTATGGCTACACCTTC
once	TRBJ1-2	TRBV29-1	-	CSVEVVGREYGYTF	TGCAGCGTTGAGGTAGTGGGCAGGGAATATGGCTACACCTTC
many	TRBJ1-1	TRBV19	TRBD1	CASSISTGGVEAFF	TGTGCCAGTAGTATTTCTACAGGGGGCGTGGAAGCTTTCTTT
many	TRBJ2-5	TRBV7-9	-	CASSDLGRGETQYF	TGTGCCAGCAGCGACTTGGGCAGAGGGGAGACCCAGTACTTC
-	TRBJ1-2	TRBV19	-	CASTQNRGYTF	TGTGCCAGTACACAAAACCGGGGCTACACCTTC
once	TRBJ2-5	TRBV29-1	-	CSVEDPGREQETQYF	TGCAGCGTTGAAGATCCGGGACGGGAACAAGAGACCCAGTACTTC
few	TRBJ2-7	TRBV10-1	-	CASSEILAPYEQYF	TGCGCCAGCAGTGAGATTCTAGCCCCCTACGAGCAGTACTTC
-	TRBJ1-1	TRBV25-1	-	CASSGYTAENTEAFF	TGTGCCAGCAGTGGGTACACCGCGGAGAACACTGAAGCTTTCTTT
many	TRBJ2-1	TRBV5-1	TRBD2	CASSLGISGGVHEQFF	TGCGCCAGCAGCTTGGGTATTAGCGGGGGGGTTCATGAGCAGTTCTTC
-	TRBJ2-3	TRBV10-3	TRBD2	CAISDSSGGPRPDTQYF	TGTGCCATCAGTGATTCTAGCGGGGGGCCACGCCCCGATACGCAGTATTTT
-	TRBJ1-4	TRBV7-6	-	CASSRSFLEKLFF	TGTGCCAGCAGTCGCTCATTCCTTGAAAAACTGTTTTTT
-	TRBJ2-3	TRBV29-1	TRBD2	CSVEGLAGGTDTQYF	TGCAGCGTTGAGGGGCTAGCGGGGGGGACAGATACGCAGTATTTT
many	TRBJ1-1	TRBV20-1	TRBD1	CSARGTGVNTEAFF	TGCAGTGCTAGAGGAACAGGGGTGAACACTGAAGCTTTCTTT